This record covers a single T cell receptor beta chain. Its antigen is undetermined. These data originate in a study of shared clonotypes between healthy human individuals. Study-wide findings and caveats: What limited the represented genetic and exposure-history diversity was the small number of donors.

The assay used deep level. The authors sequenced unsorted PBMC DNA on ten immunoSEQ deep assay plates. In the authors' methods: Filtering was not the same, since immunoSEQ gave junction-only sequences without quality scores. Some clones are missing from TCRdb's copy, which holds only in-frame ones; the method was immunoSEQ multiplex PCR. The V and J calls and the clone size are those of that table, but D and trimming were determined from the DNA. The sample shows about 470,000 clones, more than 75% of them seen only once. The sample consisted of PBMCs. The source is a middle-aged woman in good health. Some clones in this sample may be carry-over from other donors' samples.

The CDR3 bases are TGTGCCAGCAACGCCGGGGGCAGGGGTATCTCACCCCTCCACTTT. Protein sequence: CASNAGGRGISPLHF. V is TRBV28 and J is TRBJ1-6; TRBD1 might be the D (6 bases). Germline V gene data show CDR1 as MDHEN and CDR2 as SYDVKM. This CDR3 contains 15 residues. V was trimmed by 7 bases and J by 10 bases, leaving 20 bases between them. The complete variable domain, with remaining parts taken from reference TRBV28 and TRBJ1-6, reads DVKVTQSSRYLVKRTGEKVFLECVQDMDHENMFWYRQDPGLGLRLIYFSYDVKMKEKGDIPEGYSVSREKKERFSLILESASTNQTSMYLCASNAGGRGISPLHFGNGTRLTVT.